This T cell receptor (beta chain) was identified in a study of Graves' ophthalmopathy and Graves' hyperthyroidism. Whole-study findings and limits: The authors also found most expanded thyroid clonotypes above 0.001 frequency in blood.

This clonotype appeared a few times. Its antigen is still unknown. This CDR3 has 13 residues. Germline CDR1 SGHDN, CDR2 FVKESK. Deletions cut 1 base from V and 4 bases from J, with 8 bases between. Other autoimmune diseases, uncontrolled infections, pregnancy or lactation ruled patients out of participation. Amplified TCR beta CDR3 regions were obtained using RNA transcripts as template. The first round was an RT-PCR with HTBI primers, and the second round was a multiplex PCR. TCRdb recomputed calls from the multiplex PCR reads with MiXCR, one row per CDR3 protein. The sample carries 600,000 to 950,000 distinct CDR3 sequences, roughly 41% recorded once.

The rearrangement joins TRBV14 to TRBJ2-7; D could derive from TRBD1 or TRBD2 (5 bases each). This TCR derives from an adult man with Graves' ophthalmopathy. Specimen: peripheral blood. The CDR3 region has the DNA TGTGCCAGCAGCCAAGTAGGGGAGTACGAGCAGTACTTC. Protein: CASSQVGEYEQYF.